Below are 20 T cell receptor beta chains sequenced from a single sample in a study of T cell responses to AZD1222 COVID-19 vaccine. Generated by immunoSEQ multiplex PCR, the TCRdb table keeps only in-frame clones and is missing some. The sample includes roughly 120,000 clones, about four fifths seen only once; the top ten take 4% to 5%. Material: peripheral blood, obtained on day 0 of AZD1222 vaccination. The receptor set was obtained from an adult in good health.

This chain links TRBV5-1 with TRBJ2-3, with D tentatively TRBD2 (5 bases). The V gene's germline CDR1 is SGHRS and CDR2 YFSETQ. Deletions cut 3 bases from V and 2 bases from J, with 10 bases between. The CDR3 spans 14 residues. The CDR3 region is CASSSGEYTDTQYF. In DNA form, the CDR3 reads TGCGCCAGCAGCTCCGGGGAGTACACAGATACGCAGTATTTT.

The V and J genes are TRBV29-1 and TRBJ1-2; D not certain. V dropped 4 bases and J dropped 2 bases, with 5 bases sitting between them. CDR1 is SQVTM, CDR2 ANQGSEA, per germline. The CDR3 contains 11 residues. The CDR3 DNA is TGCAGCGTTGGCGACAACTATGGCTACACCTTC. Its translation: CSVGDNYGYTF.

The chain employs TRBV28 and TRBJ2-7, with a weak D call TRBD1 (5 bases). V was cut by 2 bases and J by 2 bases, with 13 bases left in between. Germline V gives CDR1 MDHEN, CDR2 SYDVKM. The CDR3 consists of 15 residues. CDR3 residues: CASSLPTGSAYEQYF. The CDR3 DNA reads as TGTGCCAGCAGTTTACCCACAGGATCTGCCTACGAGCAGTACTTC.

The V call is TRBV10-3, the J call TRBJ1-1; D not certain. Germline V gene sequence: CDR1 ENHRY, CDR2 SYGVKD. V lost 8 bases, J lost 1 base, and 11 bases lay in between. The CDR3 consists of 13 residues. The CDR3 sequence: CAIARMQNTEAFF. In DNA form, the CDR3 reads TGTGCCATCGCTAGGATGCAGAACACTGAAGCTTTCTTT.

The table lists this clone with a few counts. Additional DNA sequences in this sample encode the identical CDR3. This rearrangement joins TRBV18 to TRBJ2-3; D is unresolved. CDR1 and CDR2 (germline): KGHSH, LQKENI. The CDR3 contains 12 residues. The ends were cut back, 2 bases at V and 2 bases at J, with 2 bases in the middle. CDR3 in DNA: TGTGCCAGCTCACCATCCACAGATACGCAGTATTTT. Translating gives CASSPSTDTQYF.

J is TRBJ2-5 and V is TRBV21-1; the table's D call TRBD1 went unverified against the DNA. TRBV21-1 is an annotated pseudogene. The CDR3 loop spans 16 amino acids. DNA for the CDR3: TGTGCCAGCAGCCATCCGGGACAGGGGTGCCAAGAGACCCAGTACTTC. Its translation is CASSHPGQGCQETQYF.

The chain employs TRBV5-6 and TRBJ1-6, with D possibly TRBD1 on 6 matching bases. Germline V CDR1 and CDR2: SGHDT, YYEEEE. There are 15 residues in the CDR3. V shed 1 base and J shed 6 bases, with 11 bases lying between them. The CDR3 sequence is CASSLLGRGNSPLHF. The CDR3 coding sequence is TGTGCCAGCAGCTTGCTCGGCAGGGGTAATTCACCCCTCCACTTT.

The gene calls are TRBV6-1 and TRBJ1-5; weak D call: TRBD1 (6 bases). CDR3 length: 13 amino acids. Trimming cost V 3 bases and J 9 bases, with 12 bases left between them. CDR1 is MNHNS and CDR2 is SASEGT in the germline V gene. CDR3 sequence: CASSDQGLGPQHF. The CDR3 nucleotides read TGTGCCAGCAGTGACCAGGGGTTAGGGCCCCAGCATTTT.

This chain joins TRBV5-4 and TRBJ2-3; possible D gene TRBD1, 6 bases. The V end lost 4 bases, the J end lost 0 bases, and 9 bases lay between the germline ends. Germline values: CDR1 SGHNT, CDR2 YYREEE (reference sequence). The CDR3 loop spans 14 amino acids. The CDR3 nucleotides read TGTGCCAGCAGCCGGACAGCTAGCACAGATACGCAGTATTTT. Translation gives CASSRTASTDTQYF. The variable domain in full, with the rest retrieved from reference TRBV5-4 and TRBJ2-3, is ETGVTQSPTHLIKTRGQQVTLRCSSQSGHNTVSWYQQALGQGPQFIFQYYREEENGRGNFPPRFSGLQFPNYSSELNVNALELDDSALYLCASSRTASTDTQYFGPGTRLTVL.

The J gene is TRBJ2-3, the V gene TRBV7-3; D possibly uses TRBD1 or TRBD2 (5 bases each). This CDR3 has 15 residues. Germline CDR1 SGHTA, CDR2 FQGTGA. Trimming shortened V by 5 bases and J by 4 bases, and 16 bases separated the two germline ends. CDR3 sequence (DNA): TGTGCCAGCAGCCCACAGGCGTCGGAGGCAGATACGCAGTATTTT. Its translation is CASSPQASEADTQYF.

The genes are TRBV28 and TRBJ1-2; D may be TRBD1 (5 bases). The CDR3 has 13 residues. Trimming removed 7 bases at V and 8 bases at J, with 17 bases between. In germline, CDR1 is MDHEN, CDR2 SYDVKM. Here the CDR3 DNA reads TGTGCCAGCACCCTAGGACAAGGGCGGGGCTACACCTTC. Residues: CASTLGQGRGYTF.

The chain links TRBV19 to TRBJ1-5; D perhaps matches TRBD1 (6 bases). Trimming took 6 bases from V and 5 from J, leaving 17 bases between them. This CDR3 has 15 residues. The germline V gene has CDR1 LNHDA and CDR2 SQIVND (reference sequence). CDR3 amino acids: CASRDDGRGHQPQHF. DNA of the CDR3: TGTGCCAGTAGGGACGACGGCCGGGGGCATCAGCCCCAGCATTTT. Together with reference TRBV19 and TRBJ1-5, the CDR3 gives the full variable domain: DGGITQSPKYLFRKEGQNVTLSCEQNLNHDAMYWYRQDPGQGLRLIYYSQIVNDFQKGDIAEGYSVSREKKESFPLTVTSAQKNPTAFYLCASRDDGRGHQPQHFGDGTRLSIL.

This clone was recorded only once. The chain has TRBV12-3 or TRBV12-4 and TRBJ2-7; the D call may be TRBD1 or TRBD2 (5 bases each). V gave up 5 bases and J gave up 0 bases, with 8 bases separating them. This CDR3 has 13 residues. Here the CDR3 reads CASSRDVSYEQYF. In nucleotides, the CDR3 is TGTGCCAGCAGTCGGGACGTCTCCTACGAGCAGTACTTC.

The sample holds one count of this clone. V gene TRBV9 combines with J gene TRBJ1-4; D is unclear. Trimming stripped 1 base from V and 6 bases from J, with 10 bases between. The CDR3 contains 14 residues. Per the germline V gene, CDR1 is SGDLS and CDR2 is YYNGEE. The CDR3 is CASSVRPADEKLFF. For the CDR3, the DNA is TGTGCCAGCAGCGTACGTCCGGCGGATGAAAAACTGTTTTTT.

This sequence joins TRBV13 and TRBJ2-7; TRBD2 matches at 12 bases. V lost 4 bases and J lost 6; bases outside the gene matches: 7. Germline-derived CDR1 and CDR2 are PRHDT and FYEKMQ (reference sequence). This CDR3 has 15 residues. As DNA, the CDR3 is TGTGCCAGCAGCTCAAGGACTAGCGGGACTCGCGAGCAGTACTTC. It is translated as CASSSRTSGTREQYF. The full variable domain, rest sourced from reference TRBV13 and TRBJ2-7, is AAGVIQSPRHLIKEKRETATLKCYPIPRHDTVYWYQQGPGQDPQFLISFYEKMQSDKGSIPDRFSAQQFSDYHSELNMSSLELGDSALYFCASSSRTSGTREQYFGPGTRLTVT.

CDR3 sequence (DNA): TGTGCCAGCAGTTACTCGATGGCTAGCGGGGGTGATACGCAGTATTTT. The encoded protein is CASSYSMASGGDTQYF. This chain uses TRBV6-5 with TRBJ2-3; TRBD2 agrees at 10 bases. CDR1 and CDR2 from the germline V gene are MNHEY and SVGAGI. The junction had 6 bases not matched to a gene; V was cut back by 0 bases and J by 6 bases. CDR3 size: 16 residues.

The chain is built from TRBV5-6 and TRBJ2-7; a possible D gene is TRBD1 (5 bases). Trimming removed 1 base from V and 6 bases from J, with 17 bases in between. The CDR3 is 15 amino acids. The germline CDR1 and CDR2 sequences are SGHDT and YYEEEE. The CDR3 coding sequence is TGTGCCAGCAGCTTGAGGAGCAGGGTAGCCTCCGAGCAGTACTTC. It codes for CASSLRSRVASEQYF.

This clone came up once. This sequence joins TRBV2 and TRBJ1-5, with D possibly matching TRBD1 (6 bases). The V end was cut by 5 bases, the J end by 6 bases, with 8 bases between. This CDR3 is built from 12 residues. Germline V gives CDR1 SNHLY, CDR2 FYNNEI. CDR3 loop: CASSPRGQPQHF. As DNA, the CDR3 is TGTGCCAGCAGTCCCAGGGGTCAGCCCCAGCATTTT.

The chain uses TRBV7-3 and TRBJ1-1, with TRBD1 matching over 9 bases. Looked up from germline, CDR1 is SGHTA and CDR2 is FQGTGA. V lost 3 bases and J lost 0; bases outside the gene matches: 2. The CDR3 contains 15 residues. The CDR3: CASSLTGGMNTEAFF. The CDR3 DNA reads TGTGCCAGCAGCTTGACAGGGGGGATGAACACTGAAGCTTTCTTT. Drawing the rest from reference TRBV7-3 and TRBJ1-1, the complete variable domain is GAGVSQTPSNKVTEKGKYVELRCDPISGHTALYWYRQSLGQGPEFLIYFQGTGAADDSGLPNDRFFAVRPEGSVSTLKIQRTERGDSAVYLCASSLTGGMNTEAFFGQGTRLTVV.

The chain uses TRBV19 and TRBJ1-2; the D gene is possibly TRBD1 (5 bases). V lost 3 bases and J 1 base, leaving 18 bases between the germline ends. This CDR3 is 17 amino acids long. Looked up from germline, CDR1 is LNHDA and CDR2 is SQIVND (reference sequence). This chain's CDR3 is CASSMRQTIGYNYGYTF. The CDR3 DNA reads as TGTGCCAGTAGTATGCGACAGACGATTGGATATAACTATGGCTACACCTTC.